A selection of T cell receptor beta chains follows, all from one sample in a study of blood T cell repertoires in COVID-19. The table came from immunoSEQ multiplex PCR; TCRdb's copy has only in-frame clones and leaves some out. This table has some 160,000 clones, approximately 80% appearing once. Sequenced sample: peripheral blood. The receptor set was obtained from a human donor in a cohort sampled during active COVID-19. Both conserved end residues are part of each CDR3. Fields, in order: V gene, clone size, D gene, J gene, CDR3 DNA, CDR3 protein. The D gene is left open where the match is weak. Not every row has a clone size; where given, it reads once, few, many or a size class.

>TRBV11-2|NA|TRBD2|TRBJ2-7
TGTGCCAGCCCCCCGCGGGAGGGCCCTTACGAGCAGTACTTC
CASPPREGPYEQYF
>TRBV28|NA|TRBD2|TRBJ2-7
TGTGCCAGCAGCGAGGGACTAGCGGTCTACGAGCAGTACTTC
CASSEGLAVYEQYF
>TRBV5-1|NA|NA|TRBJ2-2
TGCGCCAGCAGCTTGGACAACCCGAACACCGGGGAGCTGTTTTTT
CASSLDNPNTGELFF
>TRBV3-1/TRBV3-2|NA|NA|TRBJ1-6
TGTGCCAGCAGCCCCTCAGGGGATCGCCTCCACTTT
CASSPSGDRLHF
>TRBV11-3|NA|TRBD2|TRBJ2-3
TGTGCCAGCAGCCCAAGGGCTAGCGGGGGGGAAGATACGCAGTATTTT
CASSPRASGGEDTQYF
>TRBV6-5|NA|TRBD1|TRBJ2-7
TGTGCCAGCAGCCGAGGACAGGCGCCCTCCTACGAGCAGTACTTC
CASSRGQAPSYEQYF
>TRBV12-5|NA|TRBD1|TRBJ2-5
TGTGCTAGTGGTTTGGGGACAGGGGTTTTTTACTTC
CASGLGTGVFYF
>TRBV19|few|NA|TRBJ2-6
TGTGCCAGTAGCCACAGACGAGACGGGGCCAACGTCCTGACTTTC
CASSHRRDGANVLTF
>TRBV5-8|NA|TRBD1|TRBJ1-2
TGTGCCAGCAGCTTAGTGACAGGGGTCGACTATGGCTACACCTTC
CASSLVTGVDYGYTF
>TRBV28|NA|TRBD2|TRBJ2-7
TGTGCCAGCAGAATAACACTAGCGGGAGCAGCCTACGAGCAGTACTTC
CASRITLAGAAYEQYF
>TRBV5-1|NA|NA|TRBJ2-1
TGCGCCAGCAGCTTGGGACAGGTCTCTAGGAATGAGCAGTTCTTC
CASSLGQVSRNEQFF
>TRBV5-1|once|NA|TRBJ1-1
TGCGCCAGCAGCTCCTCCCTGGGGGGGAACACTGAAGCTTTCTTT
CASSSSLGGNTEAFF
>TRBV5-1|once|NA|TRBJ2-7
TGCGCCAGCAGCTATTCGGGGGACGAGCAGTACTTC
CASSYSGDEQYF
>TRBV23-1|few|NA|TRBJ2-7
TGCGCCAGCAGTCAATCAAGGGACTTCCACTACGAGCAGTACTTC
CASSQSRDFHYEQYF
>TRBV27|NA|TRBD2|TRBJ2-7
TGTGCCAGCAGTTTATTGGGCCGGGAGGGCTACGAGCAGTACTTC
CASSLLGREGYEQYF
>TRBV2|NA|TRBD1|TRBJ2-6
TGTGCCAGCAGTGGACAGGGTCGGTCTGGGGCCAACGTCCTGACTTTC
CASSGQGRSGANVLTF
>TRBV6-5|NA|TRBD2|TRBJ2-1
TGTGCCAGCAGAGTAGCGGGAGGGTCCTACAATGAGCAGTTCTTC
CASRVAGGSYNEQFF
>TRBV7-9|few|NA|TRBJ1-2
TGTGCCAGCCGGAACACGGACTCTTACTATGGCTACACCTTC
CASRNTDSYYGYTF
>TRBV6-4|NA|NA|TRBJ1-1
TGTGCCAGCAGTGACAGGGAAGGGGCTGAAGCTTTCTTT
CASSDREGAEAFF
>TRBV29-1|NA|NA|TRBJ2-6
TGCAGCGTTACAGACTCTGGGGCCAACGTCCTGACTTTC
CSVTDSGANVLTF
>TRBV7-3|NA|NA|TRBJ2-3
TGTGCCAGCAGCAGCGAAGGGGCACGAGATACGCAGTATTTT
CASSSEGARDTQYF
>TRBV3-1/TRBV3-2|NA|NA|TRBJ1-2
TGTGCCAGCAGCCGGCCTATGGGGCGTGGCTATGGCTACACCTTC
CASSRPMGRGYGYTF
>TRBV18|NA|TRBD1|TRBJ1-2
TGTGCCAGCTCACCATATCAGGGGGCGGATGGCTACACCTTC
CASSPYQGADGYTF
>TRBV7-2|once|NA|TRBJ2-5
TGTGCCAGCAGCTTAGCGCGCACTAGCATCGAGACCCAGTACTTC
CASSLARTSIETQYF
>TRBV19|NA|TRBD1|TRBJ1-2
TGTGCCAGTAGCCAAGGGGGCGCCGCTAACTATGGCTACACCTTC
CASSQGGAANYGYTF
>TRBV3-1/TRBV3-2|NA|NA|TRBJ1-1
TGTGCCAGCAGCCAAGGAAGTCGGTCGAACACTGAAGCTTTCTTT
CASSQGSRSNTEAFF
>TRBV3-1/TRBV3-2|NA|TRBD2|TRBJ2-5
TGTGCCAGCAGCCTTAGCGGGGGCGGAGAGACCCAGTACTTC
CASSLSGGGETQYF
>TRBV7-2|NA|NA|TRBJ2-7
TGTGCCAGCAGCCGCGACAACTCCTACGAGCAGTACTTC
CASSRDNSYEQYF
>TRBV24-1|NA|TRBD1|TRBJ2-7
TGTGCCACCAGTGACCGGGACAGGGGACCAGACGAGCAGTACTTC
CATSDRDRGPDEQYF
>TRBV18|NA|NA|TRBJ1-6
TGTGCCAGCTCACCAGGAGGGAGGGGTTCACCCCTCCACTTT
CASSPGGRGSPLHF
>TRBV28|few|TRBD1|TRBJ2-7
TGTGCCAGCAGTCGACAGGGGCCCTACGAGCAGTACTTC
CASSRQGPYEQYF
>TRBV29-1|NA|NA|TRBJ1-2
TGCAGCGTCGGCGGGGTGGGGGAGGGCTACACCTTC
CSVGGVGEGYTF
>TRBV10-1|NA|TRBD1|TRBJ2-1
TGCGCCAGCAGCCCCGCCGGGACAGGGTACAATGAGCAGTTCTTC
CASSPAGTGYNEQFF
>TRBV7-2|few|NA|TRBJ1-2
TGTGCCAGCAGCTTAAGGCAGGAGGGGTATGGCTACACCTTC
CASSLRQEGYGYTF
>TRBV19|NA|TRBD1|TRBJ2-7
TGTGCCAGTAGTATAGGGGACAGGGGGGATCTGTACGAGCAGTACTTC
CASSIGDRGDLYEQYF
>TRBV6-5|NA|NA|TRBJ1-1
TGTGCCAGCAGTTACTCGATAGTAAACACTGAAGCTTTCTTT
CASSYSIVNTEAFF
>TRBV4-2|NA|TRBD2|TRBJ2-3
TGTGCCAGCAGCCAAGGAGCGGGGGGTCCCGATACGCAGTATTTT
CASSQGAGGPDTQYF
>TRBV6-2/TRBV6-3|NA|TRBD1|TRBJ1-5
TGTGCCAGCACCCCGGGACAGAGGCAGCCCCAGCATTTT
CASTPGQRQPQHF
>TRBV4-1|NA|TRBD2|TRBJ2-1
TGCGCCAGCAGCCAAGTTATTTCCGGGCGGCGGGGGGCCCACAATGAGCAGTTCTTC
CASSQVISGRRGAHNEQFF
>TRBV24-1|NA|TRBD1|TRBJ2-7
TGTGCCACCAGTGATTCTGGGACAGGGAAAGGCGAGCAGTACTTC
CATSDSGTGKGEQYF
>TRBV4-3|once|NA|TRBJ1-2
TGCGCCAGCAGCCAGGCGTACGGGGGGGCGTTTCACTATGGCTACACCTTC
CASSQAYGGAFHYGYTF